These T cell receptor beta chains were read from a single sample in a study of blood T cell repertoires in COVID-19. Measured with immunoSEQ multiplex PCR; TCRdb has only the in-frame clones, and not every one. The repertoire holds 260,000 or so clones, with 88% as singletons. Specimen: peripheral blood. The receptors originated from a human donor in a cohort sampled during active COVID-19. Both conserved end residues are part of each CDR3. The order of the fields is D gene, clone size, J gene, V gene, CDR3 protein, CDR3 DNA. The D gene is left open where the match is weak. Not all rows give a size; the values are once, few, many and, for expanded clones, a class.

D: TRBD2; size: -; J: TRBJ2-2; V: TRBV4-3; CDR3: CASSQDRIKWTSGRTETGELFF; DNA: TGCGCCAGCAGCCAAGACCGAATCAAGTGGACTAGCGGGAGGACTGAGACCGGGGAGCTGTTTTTT
D: -; size: -; J: TRBJ1-2; V: TRBV7-2; CDR3: CASSFNPPRGYGYTF; DNA: TGTGCCAGCAGCTTTAATCCCCCCCGAGGCTATGGCTACACCTTC
D: -; size: -; J: TRBJ1-2; V: TRBV19; CDR3: CASMKGWGTYGYTF; DNA: TGTGCCAGTATGAAGGGATGGGGGACTTATGGCTACACCTTC
D: TRBD1; size: -; J: TRBJ1-2; V: TRBV27; CDR3: CASSPPDRGNGYTF; DNA: TGTGCCAGCAGTCCTCCGGACAGGGGAAATGGCTACACCTTC
D: -; size: -; J: TRBJ1-2; V: TRBV6-2/TRBV6-3; CDR3: CASSYLWGEIHYGYTF; DNA: TGTGCCAGCAGTTACCTCTGGGGGGAAATCCACTATGGCTACACCTTC
D: TRBD2; size: once; J: TRBJ2-5; V: TRBV19; CDR3: CATTGGGETQYF; DNA: TGTGCCACAACAGGCGGGGGAGAGACCCAGTACTTC
D: TRBD1; size: -; J: TRBJ1-1; V: TRBV9; CDR3: CASSPGTGGTEAFF; DNA: TGTGCCAGCAGCCCCGGGACAGGGGGGACTGAAGCTTTCTTT
D: TRBD2; size: -; J: TRBJ2-7; V: TRBV12-3/TRBV12-4; CDR3: CASSLRGGYEQYF; DNA: TGTGCCAGCAGTTTGCGCGGGGGGTACGAGCAGTACTTC
D: TRBD2; size: -; J: TRBJ2-1; V: TRBV15; CDR3: CATSDGTSGDEQFF; DNA: TGTGCCACCTCCGACGGGACTAGCGGGGATGAGCAGTTCTTC
D: -; size: -; J: TRBJ1-2; V: TRBV5-8; CDR3: CASSLDQGYYGYTF; DNA: TGTGCCAGCAGCTTGGATCAGGGATACTATGGCTACACCTTC
D: -; size: -; J: TRBJ1-2; V: TRBV28; CDR3: CATGNSNYGYTF; DNA: TGTGCCACCGGGAATAGTAACTATGGCTACACCTTC
D: -; size: -; J: TRBJ2-7; V: TRBV3-1/TRBV3-2; CDR3: CASSLIPQKGQRQYF; DNA: TGTGCCAGCAGCCTGATCCCACAGAAAGGACAGAGGCAGTACTTC
D: -; size: -; J: TRBJ1-6; V: TRBV6-5; CDR3: CATLDRWINSPLHF; DNA: TGTGCCACCCTAGACAGATGGATTAATTCACCCCTCCACTTT
D: -; size: -; J: TRBJ2-7; V: TRBV7-9; CDR3: CASSLFSLGTRAF; DNA: TGTGCCAGCAGCTTATTTTCCCTCGGGACTCGGGCCTTC
D: TRBD2; size: -; J: TRBJ2-7; V: TRBV11-2; CDR3: CASSLIETSGGHEQYF; DNA: TGTGCCAGCAGCCTTATAGAAACTAGCGGGGGGCACGAGCAGTACTTC
D: -; size: -; J: TRBJ1-2; V: TRBV6-5; CDR3: CASGRQAYSGYTF; DNA: TGTGCCAGCGGAAGACAAGCTTACAGTGGCTACACCTTC
D: -; size: -; J: TRBJ2-1; V: TRBV7-2; CDR3: CASSLSSGKYNEQFF; DNA: TGTGCCAGCAGCTTAAGTTCAGGTAAATACAATGAGCAGTTCTTC
D: TRBD1; size: -; J: TRBJ2-7; V: TRBV25-1; CDR3: CASRGTGGNYEQYF; DNA: TGTGCCAGCAGAGGGACAGGAGGTAACTACGAGCAGTACTTC
D: TRBD1; size: -; J: TRBJ1-2; V: TRBV11-2; CDR3: CASSLEGQGGLYGYTF; DNA: TGTGCCAGCAGCTTAGAAGGACAGGGGGGACTCTATGGCTACACCTTC
D: -; size: -; J: TRBJ2-7; V: TRBV7-9; CDR3: CASSQGPEPPYEQYF; DNA: TGTGCCAGCAGCCAGGGCCCGGAACCCCCCTACGAGCAGTACTTC
D: TRBD2; size: -; J: TRBJ2-1; V: TRBV29-1; CDR3: CSGSGGYNEQFF; DNA: TGCAGCGGCTCGGGAGGATACAATGAGCAGTTCTTC
D: -; size: once; J: TRBJ2-7; V: TRBV4-1; CDR3: CASSLKDREGDEQYF; DNA: TGCGCCAGCAGCCTAAAGGACAGGGAGGGCGACGAGCAGTACTTC
D: TRBD1; size: -; J: TRBJ2-3; V: TRBV5-1; CDR3: CASSLVTGGDGDTQYF; DNA: TGCGCCAGCAGCTTGGTTACAGGGGGTGATGGAGATACGCAGTATTTT
D: TRBD1; size: once; J: TRBJ2-7; V: TRBV28; CDR3: CASSLTGANPSYEQYF; DNA: TGTGCCAGCAGTTTAACAGGGGCTAACCCCTCCTACGAGCAGTACTTC
D: -; size: -; J: TRBJ2-5; V: TRBV10-3; CDR3: CAISEVGTQYF; DNA: TGTGCCATCAGTGAGGTCGGGACCCAGTACTTC
D: -; size: -; J: TRBJ1-1; V: TRBV27; CDR3: CASSLGRQNGAFF; DNA: TGTGCCAGCAGTTTAGGGCGACAGAATGGAGCTTTCTTT
D: TRBD1; size: -; J: TRBJ1-6; V: TRBV18; CDR3: CASSGTGTGVMSPLHF; DNA: TGTGCCAGCTCAGGTACCGGGACAGGGGTGATGTCACCCCTCCACTTT
D: TRBD1; size: -; J: TRBJ1-2; V: TRBV7-9; CDR3: CASSPGDRSQRVGYTF; DNA: TGTGCCAGCAGCCCGGGGGACAGGTCGCAGCGAGTGGGCTACACCTTC
D: -; size: -; J: TRBJ1-5; V: TRBV7-6; CDR3: CASGGQDNQPQHF; DNA: TGTGCCAGCGGGGGACAAGACAATCAGCCCCAGCATTTT
D: -; size: -; J: TRBJ1-1; V: TRBV5-1; CDR3: CASSLAGITEAFF; DNA: TGCGCCAGCAGCTTGGCAGGGATAACTGAAGCTTTCTTT
D: -; size: -; J: TRBJ1-5; V: TRBV30; CDR3: CAWTPGYGQPQHF; DNA: TGTGCCTGGACCCCCGGGTACGGTCAGCCCCAGCATTTT
D: -; size: -; J: TRBJ1-4; V: TRBV7-2; CDR3: CASSSTTDSNEKLFF; DNA: TGTGCCAGCAGCTCAACCACGGACAGTAATGAAAAACTGTTTTTT
D: TRBD1; size: -; J: TRBJ1-5; V: TRBV6-2/TRBV6-3; CDR3: CASSSPLEDRVPNQPQHF; DNA: TGTGCCAGCAGTTCCCCCCTTGAGGACAGGGTGCCAAATCAGCCCCAGCATTTT
D: -; size: -; J: TRBJ1-2; V: TRBV27; CDR3: CASSRGGRRGYTF; DNA: TGTGCCAGCAGTAGGGGGGGGCGGCGTGGCTACACCTTC